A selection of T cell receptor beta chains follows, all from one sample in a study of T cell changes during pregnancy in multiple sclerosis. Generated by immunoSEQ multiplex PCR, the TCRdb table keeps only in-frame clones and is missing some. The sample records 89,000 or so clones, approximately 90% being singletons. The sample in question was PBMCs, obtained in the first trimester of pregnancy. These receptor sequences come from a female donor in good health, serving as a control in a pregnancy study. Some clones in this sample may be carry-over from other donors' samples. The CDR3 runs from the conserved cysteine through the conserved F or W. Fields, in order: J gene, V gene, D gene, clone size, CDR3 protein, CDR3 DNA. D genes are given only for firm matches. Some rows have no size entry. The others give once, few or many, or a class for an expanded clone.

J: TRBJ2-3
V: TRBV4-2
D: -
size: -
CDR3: CASSQEGLTDTQYF
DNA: TGTGCCAGCAGCCAGGAGGGCCTGACAGATACGCAGTATTTT

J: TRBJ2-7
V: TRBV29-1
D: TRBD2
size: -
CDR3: CSVRTSGTFYEQYF
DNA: TGCAGCGTAAGAACTAGCGGGACCTTCTACGAGCAGTACTTC

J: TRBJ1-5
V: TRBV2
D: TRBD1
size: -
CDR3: CASSGDRGQADSNQPQHF
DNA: TGTGCCAGCAGTGGGGACAGGGGGCAAGCGGATAGCAATCAGCCCCAGCATTTT

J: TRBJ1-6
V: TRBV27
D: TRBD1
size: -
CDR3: CASSVTGVSYNSPLHF
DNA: TGTGCCAGCAGCGTAACAGGGGTCTCCTATAATTCACCCCTCCACTTT

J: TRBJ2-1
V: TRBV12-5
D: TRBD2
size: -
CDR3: CASAALSGGYNEQFF
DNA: TGTGCTAGTGCCGCTCTTAGCGGGGGCTACAATGAGCAGTTCTTC

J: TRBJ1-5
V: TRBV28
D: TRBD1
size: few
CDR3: CASSFPPTGGLRGSSNQPQHF
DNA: TGTGCCAGCAGTTTTCCTCCGACAGGGGGCCTTCGCGGGTCTAGCAATCAGCCCCAGCATTTT

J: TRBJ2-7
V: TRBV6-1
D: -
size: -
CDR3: CASSDQPTVTYEQYF
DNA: TGTGCCAGCAGTGATCAGCCAACAGTTACCTACGAGCAGTACTTC

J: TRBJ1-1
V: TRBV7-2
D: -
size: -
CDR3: CASSLDRNTEAFF
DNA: TGTGCCAGCAGCTTAGACAGGAACACTGAAGCTTTCTTT

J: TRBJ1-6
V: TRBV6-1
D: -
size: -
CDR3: CASSGLGQGSSPLHF
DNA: TGTGCCAGCAGTGGCTTAGGGCAGGGGTCATCACCCCTCCACTTT

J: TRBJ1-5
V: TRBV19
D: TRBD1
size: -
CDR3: CASSLTGGASNQPQHF
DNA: TGTGCCAGTAGTCTTACAGGGGGCGCGAGCAATCAGCCCCAGCATTTT

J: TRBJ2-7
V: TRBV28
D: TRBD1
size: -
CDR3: CASNYRHTGGPEYEQYF
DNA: TGTGCCAGCAACTATCGGCATACAGGGGGTCCAGAATACGAGCAGTACTTC

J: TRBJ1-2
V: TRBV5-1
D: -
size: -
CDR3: CASSLDRLNYGYTF
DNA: TGCGCCAGCAGCCTTGACAGGTTGAACTATGGCTACACCTTC

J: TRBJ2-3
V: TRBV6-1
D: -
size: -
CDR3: CASSHLLPSNTQYF
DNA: TGTGCCAGCAGTCATCTACTTCCGTCGAATACGCAGTATTTT

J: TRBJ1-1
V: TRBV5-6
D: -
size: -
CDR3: CASSRAMNTEAFF
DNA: TGTGCCAGCAGCAGAGCCATGAACACTGAAGCTTTCTTT

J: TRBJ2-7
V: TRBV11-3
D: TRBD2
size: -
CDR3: CASSLGLAGEQYF
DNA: TGTGCCAGCAGCCTCGGACTAGCAGGGGAGCAGTACTTC

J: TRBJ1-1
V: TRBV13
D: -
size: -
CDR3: CASSLGGQQGNTEAFF
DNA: TGTGCCAGCAGCTTAGGCGGACAGCAGGGGAACACTGAAGCTTTCTTT

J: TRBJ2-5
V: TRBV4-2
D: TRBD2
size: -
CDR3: CASSQERGGQETQYF
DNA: TGTGCCAGCAGCCAAGAGCGCGGGGGTCAAGAGACCCAGTACTTC

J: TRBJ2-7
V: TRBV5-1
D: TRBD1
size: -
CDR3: CASSPRGQGNYEQYF
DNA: TGCGCCAGCAGCCCCCGTGGACAGGGAAACTACGAGCAGTACTTC

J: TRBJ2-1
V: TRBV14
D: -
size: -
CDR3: CASSQLVQGIHEQFF
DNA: TGTGCCAGCAGCCAACTCGTACAGGGAATCCATGAGCAGTTCTTC

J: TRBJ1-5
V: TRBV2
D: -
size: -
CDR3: CASGGGSSNQPQHF
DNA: TGTGCCAGCGGCGGGGGATCCTCCAATCAGCCCCAGCATTTT

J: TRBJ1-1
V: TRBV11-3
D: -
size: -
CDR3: CASSLGTGNTEAFF
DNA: TGTGCCAGCAGCTTGGGTACAGGGAACACTGAAGCTTTCTTT

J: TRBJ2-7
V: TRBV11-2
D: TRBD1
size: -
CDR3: CASSSFHRGMNYEQYF
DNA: TGTGCCAGCAGCTCCTTTCACAGGGGGATGAACTACGAGCAGTACTTC

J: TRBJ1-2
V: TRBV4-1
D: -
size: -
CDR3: CASSQVGGDGYTF
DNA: TGCGCCAGCAGCCAAGTTGGGGGGGATGGCTACACCTTC

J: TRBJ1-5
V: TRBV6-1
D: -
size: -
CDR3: CASSHIEDRQPQHF
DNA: TGTGCCAGCAGTCACATCGAGGATCGCCAGCCCCAGCATTTT